This entry is about one T cell receptor (beta chain). Its antigen remains unidentified. Time point noted: cycle 4 day 1 (C4D1), after less than seven weeks of nivolumab. All trial patients relapsed after autologous stem cell transplantation. The repertoire was sequenced with immunoSEQ multiplex PCR; TCRdb's copy has only in-frame clones and lacks some. The table lists some 58,000 clones, roughly 89% of them singletons. These data belong to a study of PD-1 blockade in classical Hodgkin lymphoma. Overall study results and limits: Newly diagnosed patients and complete responders had comparable diversity at baseline. Still unresolved is the cause of the repertoire differences, which may be disease activity or prior therapy. TCR diversity in CD4+, not CD8+, cells rose significantly by C4D1.

CDR3 length: 18 amino acids. Germline loops: CDR1 LNHNV, CDR2 YYDKDF (reference sequence). The V gene lost 1 base and the J gene lost 8 bases, with 24 bases spanning the gap. The TCR comes from a human donor with classical Hodgkin lymphoma. The genes are TRBV15 and TRBJ2-1; D perhaps matches TRBD1 (6 bases). Specimen: peripheral blood mononuclear cells (PBMCs), collected before the fourth cycle of nivolumab. The CDR3 here is CATSRALYREAWGYEQFF. DNA of the CDR3: TGTGCCACCAGCAGAGCCCTGTACAGGGAAGCTTGGGGCTATGAGCAGTTCTTC.